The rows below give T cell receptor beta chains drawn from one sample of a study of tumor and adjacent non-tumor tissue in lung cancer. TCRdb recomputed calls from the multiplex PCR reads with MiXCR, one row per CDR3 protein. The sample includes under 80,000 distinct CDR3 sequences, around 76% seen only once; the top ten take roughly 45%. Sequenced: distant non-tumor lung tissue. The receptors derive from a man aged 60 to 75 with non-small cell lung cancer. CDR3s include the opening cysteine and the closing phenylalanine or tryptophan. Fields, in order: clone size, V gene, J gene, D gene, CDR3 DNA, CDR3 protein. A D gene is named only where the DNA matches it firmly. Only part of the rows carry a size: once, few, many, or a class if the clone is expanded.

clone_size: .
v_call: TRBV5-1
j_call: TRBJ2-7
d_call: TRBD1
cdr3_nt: TGCGCCAGCAGTTTCGGGACAGGGGGCTCCTACGAGAAGTACTTC
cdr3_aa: CASSFGTGGSYEKYF

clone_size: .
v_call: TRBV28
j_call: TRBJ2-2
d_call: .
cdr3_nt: TGTGTCAGCGGCCTAGGACTGGGGGCTTTCGCCGGGGAGCTGTTTTTT
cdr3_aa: CVSGLGLGAFAGELFF

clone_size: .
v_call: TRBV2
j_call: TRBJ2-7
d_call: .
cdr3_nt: TGTGCCAGCAGTGAAGCGGCCGTCATACAGGGATGCGAGCAGCACTTC
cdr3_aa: CASSEAAVIQGCEQHF

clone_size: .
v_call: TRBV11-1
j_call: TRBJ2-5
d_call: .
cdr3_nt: TGTGCTAGCAGTAAAGACTCGTACCAAGAGACCCAGTACTTC
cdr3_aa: CASSKDSYQETQYF

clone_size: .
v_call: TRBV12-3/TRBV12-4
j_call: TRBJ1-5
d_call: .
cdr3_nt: TGTGCCAGTATACAGGGCGGGGGTCAGCCCCAGCATTTT
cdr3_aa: CASIQGGGQPQHF

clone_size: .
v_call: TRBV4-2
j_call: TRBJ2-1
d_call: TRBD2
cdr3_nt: TGTGTCAGCAGTCAAGATTTAGCGGGAGGGCCCTCTTCCAATGAGCACTTCTTC
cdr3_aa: CVSSQDLAGGPSSNEHFF

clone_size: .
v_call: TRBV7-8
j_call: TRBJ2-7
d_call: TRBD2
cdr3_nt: TGTGCCAGCAGCCCGAAGGGACTAGTGTTGGTAGCGAGCTCCTACGAGCAGTACTTC
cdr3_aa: CASSPKGLVLVASSYEQYF

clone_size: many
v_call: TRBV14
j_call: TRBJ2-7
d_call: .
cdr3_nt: TGTGCCAGCAGCCAGGATAACTACGAGCAGTACTTC
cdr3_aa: CASSQDNYEQYF

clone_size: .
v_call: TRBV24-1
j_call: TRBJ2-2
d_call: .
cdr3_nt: TGTGCCACCAGTATCCCCCCGCACTTACAGGGACCCAACACCGGGGAGCTGTTTTTT
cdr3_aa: CATSIPPHLQGPNTGELFF

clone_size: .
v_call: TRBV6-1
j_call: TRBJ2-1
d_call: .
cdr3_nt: TGTGCCAGCAGTGAAGTTTGTGACAGAGTCAATGAGCAGTTCTTC
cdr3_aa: CASSEVCDRVNEQFF

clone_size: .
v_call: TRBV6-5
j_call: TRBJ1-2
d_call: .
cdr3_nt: TGTGCCAGCAGTTACGTGGCAGTGAGCTCTAACTATGGCTACACCTTC
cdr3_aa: CASSYVAVSSNYGYTF

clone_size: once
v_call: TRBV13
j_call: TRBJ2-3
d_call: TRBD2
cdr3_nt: TGTACCAGCAGGCTCCGGACTAGCGGCACAGATACGCAGTATTTT
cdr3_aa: CTSRLRTSGTDTQYF

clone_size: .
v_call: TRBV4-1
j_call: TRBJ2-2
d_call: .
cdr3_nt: TGCGCCAGCAGTCAAGATCGGGGCGGGATAAGGGAGATGTTTTTT
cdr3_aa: CASSQDRGGIREMFF

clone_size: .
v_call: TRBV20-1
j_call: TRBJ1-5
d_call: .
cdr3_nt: TGCAGTGCTAGAGTTGGAGGGTCGGGGCAGCCCCAGCATTTT
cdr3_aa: CSARVGGSGQPQHF

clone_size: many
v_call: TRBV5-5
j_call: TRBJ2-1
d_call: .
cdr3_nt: TGTGCCAGCAGCTTGTACAGGGAGTACAATGAGCAGTTCTTC
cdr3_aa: CASSLYREYNEQFF

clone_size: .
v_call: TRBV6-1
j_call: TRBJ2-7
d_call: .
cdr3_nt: TGTGGCAGCAGTGAAGCGCTGAGGGGTTACGAGCAGCACTTC
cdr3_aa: CGSSEALRGYEQHF

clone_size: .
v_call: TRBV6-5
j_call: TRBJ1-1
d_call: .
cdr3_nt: TGTACCAGCTGTTCCTTACAGTCCCCGCTGTTGGCTTTCTTT
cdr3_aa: CTSCSLQSPLLAFF

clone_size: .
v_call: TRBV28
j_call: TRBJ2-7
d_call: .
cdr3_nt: TGTGCCCGCAGGTTCGACACGACCTACGAGCAGTACTTC
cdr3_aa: CARRFDTTYEQYF

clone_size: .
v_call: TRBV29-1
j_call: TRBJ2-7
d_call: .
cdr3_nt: TGCAGCGTTAACGGTTGGGGGATCTACGAGCAGTACTTC
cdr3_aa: CSVNGWGIYEQYF

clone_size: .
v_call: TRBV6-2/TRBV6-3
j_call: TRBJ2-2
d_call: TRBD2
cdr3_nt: TGTACCAGCAGTTCAAGCGGGAGAAGCATCGGGGAGCTGTTTTTT
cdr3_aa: CTSSSSGRSIGELFF

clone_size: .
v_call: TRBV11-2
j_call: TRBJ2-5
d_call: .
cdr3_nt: TGTGTCAGCAGCTTAGGGAAGGAGACCCAGTACTTC
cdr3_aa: CVSSLGKETQYF

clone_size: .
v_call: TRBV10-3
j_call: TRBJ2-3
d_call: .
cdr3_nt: TGTGCCATCAGTGAGGGGGGTCCCATATATGCGCAGTATTTT
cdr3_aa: CAISEGGPIYAQYF

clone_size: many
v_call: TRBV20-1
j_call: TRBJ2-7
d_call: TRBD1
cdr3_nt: TGCAGTGCTAGAGATCCAGGGGGCTACGAGCAGTACTTC
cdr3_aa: CSARDPGGYEQYF

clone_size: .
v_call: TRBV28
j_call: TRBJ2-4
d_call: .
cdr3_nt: TGTGCCACCCGCGGTCGGGCTGGAGGCAAAAACATTCAGTACTTC
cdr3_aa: CATRGRAGGKNIQYF

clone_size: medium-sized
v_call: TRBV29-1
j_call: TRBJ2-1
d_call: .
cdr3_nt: TGCAGCGTTGAAGTTTGGAAATCTAATGAGCAGTTCTTC
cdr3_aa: CSVEVWKSNEQFF

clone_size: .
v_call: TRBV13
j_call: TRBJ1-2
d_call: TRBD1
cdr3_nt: TGTGCCAGCAACCACCGAGGACAGGGGAGATTCGGCTACACCTTC
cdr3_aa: CASNHRGQGRFGYTF

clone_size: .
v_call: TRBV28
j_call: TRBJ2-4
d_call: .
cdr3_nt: TGTGCCACCGGAGGCCGGACTGGAGCCAAAAACGTTCAGTACTTC
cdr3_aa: CATGGRTGAKNVQYF

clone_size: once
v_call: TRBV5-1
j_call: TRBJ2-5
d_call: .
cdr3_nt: TGCGTCAGCAGCTTGTACCCCAGTGGGAGAGGCCCAATTCAAGAGACCCAGTACTTC
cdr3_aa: CVSSLYPSGRGPIQETQYF

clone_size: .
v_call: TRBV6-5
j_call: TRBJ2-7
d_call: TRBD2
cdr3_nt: TGTGCCAGCAATTTGACTAGCGGGAGCTCCTACGAGCAGTACTTC
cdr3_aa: CASNLTSGSSYEQYF

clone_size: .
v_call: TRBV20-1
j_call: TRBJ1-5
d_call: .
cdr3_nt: TGCAGTGCTTTTAACCAGACAGGTGATAGCAAACAGCCCCAGCATTTT
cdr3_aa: CSAFNQTGDSKQPQHF

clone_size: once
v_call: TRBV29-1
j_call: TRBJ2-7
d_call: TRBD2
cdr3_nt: TGCAGCATGGTCGATAGCGGGCCCTACGAGCAGTGCTTC
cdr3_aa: CSMVDSGPYEQCF

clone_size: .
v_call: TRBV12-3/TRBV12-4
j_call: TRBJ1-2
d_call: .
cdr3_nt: TGTGCCAGCAGTCTAGGCTACGGCGGAGATATTATCTTC
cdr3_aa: CASSLGYGGDIIF

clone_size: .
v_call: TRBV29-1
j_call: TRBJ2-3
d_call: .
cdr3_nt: TGCAGCGTTGCCCTGACTAACGGTAGCACAGATACGCAGTATTTT
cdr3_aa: CSVALTNGSTDTQYF

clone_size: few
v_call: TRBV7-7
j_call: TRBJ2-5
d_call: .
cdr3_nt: TGTGCTAGCAGCCTAGGGACGTCGCAAGAGACCCAGTACTTC
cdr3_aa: CASSLGTSQETQYF

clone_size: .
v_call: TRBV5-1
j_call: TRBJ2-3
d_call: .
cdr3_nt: TGCGCCGGCAATCGTGGGGAAGAGTCAGATACGCAGTATTTT
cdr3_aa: CAGNRGEESDTQYF

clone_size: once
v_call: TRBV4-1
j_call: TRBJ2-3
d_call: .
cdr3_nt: TGCGCCAGCAGCCAAGATAGGGGTTATAGCAATCAACCCCAGTATTTT
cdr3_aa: CASSQDRGYSNQPQYF

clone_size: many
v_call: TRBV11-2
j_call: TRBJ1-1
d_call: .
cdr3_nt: TGTGCCAGCAGCTTAGACACGGTCGGAGCTTTCTTT
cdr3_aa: CASSLDTVGAFF

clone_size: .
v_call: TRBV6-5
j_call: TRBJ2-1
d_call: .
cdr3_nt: TGTGCCAGCAGTTGCGAACTGAACTCCTACGAGCAGTTCTTC
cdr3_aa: CASSCELNSYEQFF

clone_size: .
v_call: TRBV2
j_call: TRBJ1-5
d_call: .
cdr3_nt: TGTGCCAGCAGCCCCCCGGATGGTAGAGGGGGTCAGCCCCAGCATTTT
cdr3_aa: CASSPPDGRGGQPQHF

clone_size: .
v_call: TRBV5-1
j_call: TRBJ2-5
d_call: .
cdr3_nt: TGCGCCAGCAACTTGCAGGAGATGGGGGGAGAAGAGACCCAGTACTTC
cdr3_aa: CASNLQEMGGEETQYF

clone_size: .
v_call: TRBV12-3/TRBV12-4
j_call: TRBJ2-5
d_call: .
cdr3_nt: TGTACCAACGGTTTATCCCCCCAGGAGACCCAGTACTTC
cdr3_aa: CTNGLSPQETQYF

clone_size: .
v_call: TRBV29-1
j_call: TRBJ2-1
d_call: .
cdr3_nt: TGCAGCGCCCGACAGAGACTAGAGGACAATGAGCAGCTCTTC
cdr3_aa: CSARQRLEDNEQLF

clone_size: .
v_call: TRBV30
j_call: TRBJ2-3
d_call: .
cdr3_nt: TGCGCCTGGAGTAGCGGCCACACAGATGTGCAGTATTTT
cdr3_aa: CAWSSGHTDVQYF

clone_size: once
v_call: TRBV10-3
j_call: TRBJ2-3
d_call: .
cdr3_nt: TGTGCCATCAGGGCATACTACGGCGCAGATACGCAGTATTTT
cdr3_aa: CAIRAYYGADTQYF

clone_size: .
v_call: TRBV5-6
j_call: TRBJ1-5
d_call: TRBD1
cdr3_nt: TGTGCCGGAAGACCTGGACAGGGTTATCAGGCCCAGCATTTT
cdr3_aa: CAGRPGQGYQAQHF

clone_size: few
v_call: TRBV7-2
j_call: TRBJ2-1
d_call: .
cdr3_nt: TGTGCCAGCAGGGGCACTAGCTACAATGAGCAGTTCTTC
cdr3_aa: CASRGTSYNEQFF

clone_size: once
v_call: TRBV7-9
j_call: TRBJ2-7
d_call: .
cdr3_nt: TGTGCCAGCAGCCATAGCGGACCCTACGAGCAGCACTTC
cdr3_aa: CASSHSGPYEQHF

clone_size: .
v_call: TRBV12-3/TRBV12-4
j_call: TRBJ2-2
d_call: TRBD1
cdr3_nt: TGTACCAGCAGTTGCAGGGGGATTGAAGGGGAACTGTTTTTT
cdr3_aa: CTSSCRGIEGELFF

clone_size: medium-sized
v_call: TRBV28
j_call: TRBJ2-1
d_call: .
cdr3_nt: TGTGCCAGCAGCCCCTGGGGAGAGCAGTTCTTC
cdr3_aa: CASSPWGEQFF

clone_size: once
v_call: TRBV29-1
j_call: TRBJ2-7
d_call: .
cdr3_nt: TGCAGTGTTGAAAATCCAGGAATCTACAATGAGCAGTACTTC
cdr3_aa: CSVENPGIYNEQYF

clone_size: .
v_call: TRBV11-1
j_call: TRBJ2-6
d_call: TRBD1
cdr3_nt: TGTGCCAGCAGTCGGACAGGGAGGCCATGTGGGGGCAACGTCCTGACTTTC
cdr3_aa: CASSRTGRPCGGNVLTF

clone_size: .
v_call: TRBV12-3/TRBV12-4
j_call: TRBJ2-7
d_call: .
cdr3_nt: TGTGCCAGCAGTTTTCTTGGGGGCTCCTCCGAGGAGTACTTC
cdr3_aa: CASSFLGGSSEEYF

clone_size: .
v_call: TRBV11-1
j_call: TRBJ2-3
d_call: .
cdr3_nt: TGTGCCAGCAGCTTGGCTAGCTGGGCCAGCATAGATACGCAGTATTTT
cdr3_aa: CASSLASWASIDTQYF

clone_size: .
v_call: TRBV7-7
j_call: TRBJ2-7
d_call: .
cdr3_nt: TGTGCCGACAGCCGAGGGAGCTCCTACGAGCAGTACTTC
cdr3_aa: CADSRGSSYEQYF

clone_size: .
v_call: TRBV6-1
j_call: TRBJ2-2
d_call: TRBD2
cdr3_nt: TGTGCCTGCCAGTTGACAACTAGCGGGGCGAAGACCGGGGAGCTGTTTTTT
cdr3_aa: CACQLTTSGAKTGELFF

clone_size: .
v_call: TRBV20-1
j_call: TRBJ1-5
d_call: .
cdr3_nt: TGCAGTGCTAGAGCCAGAGTCAGGGTCAATCAGCCTCAGCATTTT
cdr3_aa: CSARARVRVNQPQHF

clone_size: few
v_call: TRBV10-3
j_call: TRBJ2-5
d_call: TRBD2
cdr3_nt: TGTGCCATCAGCGCAGCCGGGACTAGCCGTGACGAGACCCAGTACTTC
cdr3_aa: CAISAAGTSRDETQYF

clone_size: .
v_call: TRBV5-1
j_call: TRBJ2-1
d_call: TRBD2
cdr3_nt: TGCGCCAGCAGGGGGGGAGGGGTCTACAATAAGCAGTTCTTC
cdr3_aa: CASRGGGVYNKQFF

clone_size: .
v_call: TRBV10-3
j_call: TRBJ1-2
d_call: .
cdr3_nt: TGTGCCATCAGCCACTCCAGTGGAAACTATGGCTACACCTTC
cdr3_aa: CAISHSSGNYGYTF

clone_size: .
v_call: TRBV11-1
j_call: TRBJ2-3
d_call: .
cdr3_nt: TGTGCCGGCAGCCCAGCCCCCGGGATGAGCACAGATACACAGTATTTT
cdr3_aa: CAGSPAPGMSTDTQYF